This TCR beta chain was sequenced in a study of CD8 T cells in Susac syndrome. Random-hexamer reverse transcription was applied to about 0.5 to 1 ug RNA. Multiplex PCR with immunoSEQ amplified the TCR beta CDR3 across 54 Vbeta and 13 Jbeta. MiXCR was run by TCRdb on the immunoSEQ multiplex PCR reads, yielding one entry per CDR3 protein. The data show about 120,000 distinct CDR3 sequences, over 90% seen once. Germline V gene data show CDR1 as SGHTA and CDR2 as FQGTGA. Deletions cut 2 bases from V and 3 bases from J, with 11 bases between. The CDR3 runs to 14 residues. Both CD4+ and CD8+ T cells were negatively isolated, and TEMRA cells underwent FACS enrichment.

This receptor was taken from a human donor in good health. The chain couples TRBV7-3 to TRBJ2-7; D is undetermined. The sample taken for sequencing was CD4+ T cells from PBMCs. CDR3 sequence: CASSLVPGGYEQYF. CDR3 nucleotides: TGTGCCAGCAGCTTAGTACCTGGCGGCTACGAGCAGTACTTC. The full variable domain, with the rest looked up from reference TRBV7-3 and TRBJ2-7, is GAGVSQTPSNKVTEKGKYVELRCDPISGHTALYWYRQSLGQGPEFLIYFQGTGAADDSGLPNDRFFAVRPEGSVSTLKIQRTERGDSAVYLCASSLVPGGYEQYFGPGTRLTVT.